Following are 5 T cell receptor beta chains from one sample sequenced in a study of blood T cell repertoires in COVID-19. Only in-frame clones appear in the TCRdb table, and some are missing; sequencing was by immunoSEQ multiplex PCR. In the table there are about 21,000 clones, about 85% of which are singletons. Sequencing used peripheral blood. These receptors came from an older man with acute or convalescent COVID-19.

This chain links TRBV15 with TRBJ2-7; 9 bases align to TRBD1. V shed 2 bases and J 2 bases; nucleotides not matched to a gene: 4. There are 15 residues in the CDR3. The germline gives CDR1 LNHNV, CDR2 YYDKDF (reference sequence). For the CDR3, the DNA is TGTGCCACCAGCAGACCTGGACAGGGGACCTACGAGCAGTACTTC. Translated, it gives CATSRPGQGTYEQYF.

The J gene is TRBJ1-2, the V gene TRBV5-6; D possibly corresponds to TRBD1 (6 bases). The V gene's germline CDR1 is SGHDT and CDR2 YYEEEE. V lost 4 bases, J lost 4 bases, and 14 bases lay in between. The CDR3 length is 14 residues. The CDR3 DNA is TGTGCCAGCAGCCCGGCGGGGGGGCTCTATGGCTACACCTTC. Amino acids: CASSPAGGLYGYTF.

This rearrangement joins TRBV9 to TRBJ1-5, with D possibly being TRBD1 (6 bases). The length of the CDR3 is 15 residues. V shed 3 bases and J shed 2 bases, with 12 bases lying between them. The germline V gene has CDR1 SGDLS and CDR2 YYNGEE. The CDR3 DNA sequence: TGTGCCAGCAGCGCAGGGGTAAGTGGCAATCAGCCCCAGCATTTT. It codes for CASSAGVSGNQPQHF.

The genes are TRBV6-2 or TRBV6-3 and TRBJ2-7; 9 nucleotides line up with TRBD1. V was clipped by 0 bases and J by 4 bases; unmatched bases: 13. Germline CDR1 and CDR2: MNHEY and SVGEGT. The CDR3 spans 18 residues. The CDR3 coding sequence is TGTGCCAGCAGTTACTCCCGACCCCCCCCGGGACAGGGTTACGAGCAGTACTTC. Translating it yields CASSYSRPPPGQGYEQYF.

The chain carries TRBV6-4 and TRBJ2-3; 15 nucleotides align to TRBD2. The V gene end was trimmed by 3 bases and the J gene end by 6 bases; junction bases not matched to a gene: 1. CDR3 length: 15 residues. Germline assignment: CDR1 MRHNA and CDR2 SNTAGT. As DNA, the CDR3 is TGTGCCAGCAGTGAGGGACTAGCGGGAGGTGATACGCAGTATTTT. Translating gives CASSEGLAGGDTQYF.